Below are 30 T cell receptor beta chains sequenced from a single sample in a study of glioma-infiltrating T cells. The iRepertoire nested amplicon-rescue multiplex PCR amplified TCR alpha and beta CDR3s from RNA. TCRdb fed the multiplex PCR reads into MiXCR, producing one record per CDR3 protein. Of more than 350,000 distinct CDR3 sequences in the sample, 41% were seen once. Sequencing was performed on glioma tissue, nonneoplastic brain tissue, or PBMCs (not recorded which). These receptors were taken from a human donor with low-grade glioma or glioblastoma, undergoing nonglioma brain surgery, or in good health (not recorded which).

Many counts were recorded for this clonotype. DNA for the CDR3: TGTGCCAGCAGTTCCTTGGCCAACACTGAAGCTTTCTTT. Translation gives CASSSLANTEAFF. The chain recombines TRBV28 with TRBJ1-1; D remains ambiguous. The V gene lost 4 bases and the J gene lost 2 bases, with 8 bases spanning the gap. The germline V gene encodes CDR1 MDHEN and CDR2 SYDVKM. The CDR3 runs to 13 residues.

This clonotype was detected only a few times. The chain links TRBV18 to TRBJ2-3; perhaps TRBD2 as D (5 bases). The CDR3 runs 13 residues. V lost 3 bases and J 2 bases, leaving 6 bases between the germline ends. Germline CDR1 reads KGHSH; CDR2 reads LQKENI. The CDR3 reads CASSPRDTDTQYF. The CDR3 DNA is TGTGCCAGCTCACCTCGGGACACAGATACGCAGTATTTT.

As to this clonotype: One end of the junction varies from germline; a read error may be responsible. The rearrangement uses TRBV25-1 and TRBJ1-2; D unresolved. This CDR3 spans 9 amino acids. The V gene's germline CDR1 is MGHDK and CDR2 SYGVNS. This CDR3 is CATEIRVDF. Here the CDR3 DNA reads TGTGCCACTGAAATCCGGGTGGACTTC.

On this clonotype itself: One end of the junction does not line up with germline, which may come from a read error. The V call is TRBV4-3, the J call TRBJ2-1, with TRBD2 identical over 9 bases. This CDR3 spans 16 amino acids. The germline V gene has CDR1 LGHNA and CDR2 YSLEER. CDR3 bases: TGCGCCAGCAGCCAAGATTGGACTAGCGCTATAACCGCTCCGATCTTC. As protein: CASSQDWTSAITAPIF.

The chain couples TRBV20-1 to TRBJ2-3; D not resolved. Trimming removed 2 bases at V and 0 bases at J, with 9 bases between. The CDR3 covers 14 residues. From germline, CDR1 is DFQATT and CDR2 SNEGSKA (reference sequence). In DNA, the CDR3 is TGCAGTGCTAGAAAACTTTCCAGCACAGATACGCAGTATTTT. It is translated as CSARKLSSTDTQYF.

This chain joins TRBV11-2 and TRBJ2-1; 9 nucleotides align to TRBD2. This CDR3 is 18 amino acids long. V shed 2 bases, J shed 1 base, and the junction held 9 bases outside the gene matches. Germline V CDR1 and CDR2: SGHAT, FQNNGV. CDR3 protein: CASSLTFLAGISYNEQFF. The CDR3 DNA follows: TGTGCCAGCAGCTTAACTTTCCTAGCGGGAATTTCCTACAATGAGCAGTTCTTC.

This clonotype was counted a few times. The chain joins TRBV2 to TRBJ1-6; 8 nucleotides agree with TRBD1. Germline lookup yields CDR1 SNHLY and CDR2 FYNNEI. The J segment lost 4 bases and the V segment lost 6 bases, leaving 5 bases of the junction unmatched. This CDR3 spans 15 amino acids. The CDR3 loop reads CASSWRQGYNSPLHF. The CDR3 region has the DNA TGTGCCAGCAGCTGGAGACAGGGGTATAATTCACCCCTCCACTTT.

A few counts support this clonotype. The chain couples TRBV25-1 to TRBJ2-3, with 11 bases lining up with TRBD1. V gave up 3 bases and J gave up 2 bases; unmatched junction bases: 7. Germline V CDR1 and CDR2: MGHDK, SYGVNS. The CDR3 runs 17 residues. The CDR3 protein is CASSDPGTGGFTDTQYF. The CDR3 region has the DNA TGTGCCAGCAGTGATCCCGGGACAGGGGGTTTCACAGATACGCAGTATTTT.

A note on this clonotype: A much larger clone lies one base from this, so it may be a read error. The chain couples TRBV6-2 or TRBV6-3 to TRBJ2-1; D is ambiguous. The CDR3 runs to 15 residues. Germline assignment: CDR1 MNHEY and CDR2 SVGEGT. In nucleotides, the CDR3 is TGTGCCAGCAGTTACTCTGACCCGACCTACAATCAGCAGTTCTTC. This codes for CASSYSDPTYNQQFF.

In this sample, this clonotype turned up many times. CDR3 loop: CASSYFPGQGTMNTEAFF. CDR3 nucleotide sequence: TGTGCCAGCAGTTACTTCCCGGGACAGGGGACCATGAACACTGAAGCTTTCTTT. The genes are TRBV6-2 or TRBV6-3 and TRBJ1-1, with TRBD1 identical over 10 bases. In germline, CDR1 is MNHEY, CDR2 SVGEGT. This CDR3 has 18 amino acids. With V trimmed by 1 base and J by 0 bases, 8 bases remained unmatched.

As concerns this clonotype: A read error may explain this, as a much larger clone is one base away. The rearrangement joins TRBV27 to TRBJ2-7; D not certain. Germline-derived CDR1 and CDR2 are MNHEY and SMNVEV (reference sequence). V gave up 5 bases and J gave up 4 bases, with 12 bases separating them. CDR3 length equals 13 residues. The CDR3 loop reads CASSISVNYEQYF. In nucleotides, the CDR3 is TGTGCCAGCAGTATCTCGGTCAATTACGAGCAGTACTTC.

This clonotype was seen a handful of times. CDR3 sequence (DNA): TGTGCCAGCAGCTTAAGTTCGGAAAACTCCTACAATGAGCAGTTCTTC. As protein: CASSLSSENSYNEQFF. The chain is built from TRBV7-3 and TRBJ2-1; no clear D. Between the trimmed V and J ends, which lost 1 base and 0 bases, there was a span of 10 bases. The CDR3 has 16 residues. Germline assignment: CDR1 SGHTA and CDR2 FQGTGA.

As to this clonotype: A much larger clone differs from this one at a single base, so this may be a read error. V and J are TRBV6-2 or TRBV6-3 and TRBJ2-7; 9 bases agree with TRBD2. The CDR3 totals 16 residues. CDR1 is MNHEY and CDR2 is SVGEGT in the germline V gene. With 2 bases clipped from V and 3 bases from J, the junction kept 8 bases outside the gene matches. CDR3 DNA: TGTGCCAGCAGTTACCCGTTTTCTAGCGGGATCTACGAGCAGTACTTC. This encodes CASSYPFSSGIYEQYF.

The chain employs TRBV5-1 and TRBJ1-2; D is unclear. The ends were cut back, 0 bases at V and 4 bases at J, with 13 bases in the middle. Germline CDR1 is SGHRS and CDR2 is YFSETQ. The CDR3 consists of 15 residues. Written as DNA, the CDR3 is TGCGCCAGCAGCTTGGGGAATGAGGACGTCTATGGCTACACCTTC. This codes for CASSLGNEDVYGYTF.

The CDR3 region is CASSSTWYQETQFF. CDR3 sequence (DNA): TGTGCCAGCAGCTCCACCTGGTACCAAGAGACCCAGTTCTTC. The chain couples TRBV7-6 to TRBJ2-5; D not resolved. The tail of the sequence fits TRBJ2-1 better, so the J call may be wrong. The germline gives CDR1 SGHVS, CDR2 FNYEAQ. The CDR3 is 14 residues long.

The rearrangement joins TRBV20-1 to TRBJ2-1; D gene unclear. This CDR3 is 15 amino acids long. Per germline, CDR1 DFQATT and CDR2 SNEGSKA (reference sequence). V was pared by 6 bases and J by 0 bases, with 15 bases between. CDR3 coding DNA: TGCAGTGCCCGTCCTTACAGTAGCTCCTACAATGAGCAGTTCTTC. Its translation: CSARPYSSSYNEQFF.

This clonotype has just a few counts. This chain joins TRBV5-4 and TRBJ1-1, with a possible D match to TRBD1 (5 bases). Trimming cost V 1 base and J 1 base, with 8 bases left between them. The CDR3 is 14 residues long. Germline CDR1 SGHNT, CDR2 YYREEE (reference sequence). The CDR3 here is CASSLWQGNTEAFF. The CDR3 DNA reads TGTGCCAGCAGCTTGTGGCAGGGGAACACTGAAGCTTTCTTT. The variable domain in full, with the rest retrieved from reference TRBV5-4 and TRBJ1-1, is ETGVTQSPTHLIKTRGQQVTLRCSSQSGHNTVSWYQQALGQGPQFIFQYYREEENGRGNFPPRFSGLQFPNYSSELNVNALELDDSALYLCASSLWQGNTEAFFGQGTRLTVV.

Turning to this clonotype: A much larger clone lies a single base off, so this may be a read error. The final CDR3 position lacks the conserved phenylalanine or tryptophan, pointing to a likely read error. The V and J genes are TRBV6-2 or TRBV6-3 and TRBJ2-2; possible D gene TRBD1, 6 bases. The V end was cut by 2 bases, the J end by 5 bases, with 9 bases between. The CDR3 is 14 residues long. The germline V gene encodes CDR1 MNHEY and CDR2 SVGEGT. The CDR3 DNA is TGTGCCAGCAGTTACCTTACAGGGACCGGGGAGCTGTTTCTT. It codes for CASSYLTGTGELFL.

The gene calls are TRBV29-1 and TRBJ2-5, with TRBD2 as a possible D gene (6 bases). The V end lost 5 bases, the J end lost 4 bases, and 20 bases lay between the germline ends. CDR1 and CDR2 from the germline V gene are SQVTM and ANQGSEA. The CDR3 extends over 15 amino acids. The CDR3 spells CSVQPGQGGGETQYF. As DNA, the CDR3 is TGCAGCGTTCAGCCGGGTCAGGGAGGCGGAGAGACCCAGTACTTC.

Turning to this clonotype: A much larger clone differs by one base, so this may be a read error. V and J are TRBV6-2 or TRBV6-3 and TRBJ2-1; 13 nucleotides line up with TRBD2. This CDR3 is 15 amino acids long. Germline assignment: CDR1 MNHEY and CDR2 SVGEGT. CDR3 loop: CASNELAGGSNKQFF. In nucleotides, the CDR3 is TGTGCCAGCAACGAACTAGCGGGAGGGAGCAATAAGCAGTTCTTC.

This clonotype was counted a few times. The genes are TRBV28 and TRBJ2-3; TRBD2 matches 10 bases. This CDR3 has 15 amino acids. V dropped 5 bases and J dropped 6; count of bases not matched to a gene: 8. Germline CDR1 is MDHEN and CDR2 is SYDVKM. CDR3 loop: CASSPAGGITDTQYF. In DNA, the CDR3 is TGTGCCAGCAGTCCAGCGGGAGGGATCACGGATACGCAGTATTTT.

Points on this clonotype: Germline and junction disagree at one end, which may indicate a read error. CDR3 sequence (DNA): TGTGCTAGCAGCCCAGACGGGACTAGCGGGCATGAGCAGTTCTTC. It is translated as CASSPDGTSGHEQFF. The V and J genes are TRBV7-6 and TRBJ2-1; 12 nucleotides line up with TRBD2. Germline CDR1 SGHVS, CDR2 FNYEAQ. CDR3 size: 15 residues.

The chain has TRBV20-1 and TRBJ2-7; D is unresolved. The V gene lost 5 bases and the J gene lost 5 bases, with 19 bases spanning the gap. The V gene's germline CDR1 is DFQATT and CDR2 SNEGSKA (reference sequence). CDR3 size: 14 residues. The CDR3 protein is CSALNPAKWDEQYF. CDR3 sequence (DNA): TGCAGTGCTTTAAATCCGGCGAAGTGGGACGAGCAGTACTTC.

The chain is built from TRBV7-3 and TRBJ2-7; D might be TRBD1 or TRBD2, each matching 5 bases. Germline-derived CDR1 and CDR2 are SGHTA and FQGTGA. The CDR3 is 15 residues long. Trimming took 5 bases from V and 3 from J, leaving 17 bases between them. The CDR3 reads CASSIDFGTSYEQYF. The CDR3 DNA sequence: TGTGCCAGCAGCATAGACTTTGGGACCAGCTACGAGCAGTACTTC.

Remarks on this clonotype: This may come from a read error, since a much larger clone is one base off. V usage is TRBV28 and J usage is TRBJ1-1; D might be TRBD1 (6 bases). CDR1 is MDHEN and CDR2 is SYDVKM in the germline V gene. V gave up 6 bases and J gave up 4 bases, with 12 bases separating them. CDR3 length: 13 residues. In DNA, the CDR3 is TGTGCCAGCAGGGACAGTTCGACCACTGAAGCTTTCTTT. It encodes CASRDSSTTEAFF.

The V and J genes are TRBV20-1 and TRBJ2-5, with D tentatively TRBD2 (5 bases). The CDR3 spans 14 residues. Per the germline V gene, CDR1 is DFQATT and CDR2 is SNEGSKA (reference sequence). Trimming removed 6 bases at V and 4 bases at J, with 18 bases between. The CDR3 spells CSAPSDSYIETQYF. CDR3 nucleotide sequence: TGCAGTGCCCCGTCGGACTCCTATATAGAGACCCAGTACTTC.

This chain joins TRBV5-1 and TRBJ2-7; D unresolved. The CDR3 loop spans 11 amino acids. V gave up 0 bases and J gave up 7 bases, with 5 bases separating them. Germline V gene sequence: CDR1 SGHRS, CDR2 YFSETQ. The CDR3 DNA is TGCGCCAGCAGCTTGGAATCTGAGCAGTACTTC. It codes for CASSLESEQYF. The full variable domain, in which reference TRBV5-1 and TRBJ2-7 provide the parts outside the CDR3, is KAGVTQTPRYLIKTRGQQVTLSCSPISGHRSVSWYQQTPGQGLQFLFEYFSETQRNKGNFPGRFSGRQFSNSRSEMNVSTLELGDSALYLCASSLESEQYFGPGTRLTVT.

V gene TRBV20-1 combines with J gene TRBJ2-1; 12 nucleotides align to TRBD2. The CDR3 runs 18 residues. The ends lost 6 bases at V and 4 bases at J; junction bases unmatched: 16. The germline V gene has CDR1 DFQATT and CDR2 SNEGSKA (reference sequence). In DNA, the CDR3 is TGCAGTGCAATGCTTACTAGCGGGAGGCCCGTTATTTACAATGAGCAGTTCTTC. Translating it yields CSAMLTSGRPVIYNEQFF.

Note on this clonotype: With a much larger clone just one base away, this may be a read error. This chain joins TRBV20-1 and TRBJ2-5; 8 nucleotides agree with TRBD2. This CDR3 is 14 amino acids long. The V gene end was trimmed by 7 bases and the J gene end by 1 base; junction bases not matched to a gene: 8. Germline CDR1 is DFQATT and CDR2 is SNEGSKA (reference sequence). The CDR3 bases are TGCAGTGAGTCCCGCCGGGAGGGCCAAGAGACCCAGTACTTC. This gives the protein CSESRREGQETQYF.

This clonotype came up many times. The CDR3 here is CSASGVSQYF. DNA of the CDR3: TGCAGTGCTAGTGGGGTTTCGCAGTATTTT. The gene calls are TRBV20-1 and TRBJ2-3, with D unclear. With 3 bases removed from V and 10 bases from J, the gap between germline ends came to 8 bases. The germline CDR1 and CDR2 sequences are DFQATT and SNEGSKA (reference sequence). The CDR3 spans 10 residues.